One and the same sample provided the 5 T cell receptor beta chains below, sequenced in a study of blood T cell repertoires in COVID-19. The protocol was immunoSEQ multiplex PCR, while the TCRdb copy is restricted to in-frame clones and leaves out a portion. The sample carries about 270,000 clones, around 91% recorded once. Material: PBMCs or T cells enriched from blood (not recorded which). These receptors were taken from a woman aged 18-35 years who had recovered from COVID-19.

The chain uses TRBV3-1 (or the pseudogene TRBV3-2) and TRBJ2-1, with D maybe TRBD2 (5 bases). Trimming stripped 6 bases from V and 6 bases from J, with 12 bases between. CDR3 length: 13 amino acids. Germline assignment: CDR1 LGHDT and CDR2 YNNKEL (reference sequence). Here the CDR3 reads CASSFTTSNEQFF. CDR3 sequence (DNA): TGTGCCAGCAGTTTCACAACTAGCAATGAGCAGTTCTTC.

The chain employs TRBV24-1 and TRBJ1-1, with D unresolved. The CDR3 covers 15 residues. V lost 5 bases to trimming and J lost 6 bases, with 18 bases between them. CDR1 KGHDR and CDR2 SFDVKD come from the germline V gene. This chain's CDR3 is CATSVGSHRRSEAFF. The CDR3 DNA is TGTGCCACCAGTGTGGGCAGTCACCGTCGTTCTGAAGCTTTCTTT.

This chain links TRBV3-1 (or the pseudogene TRBV3-2) with TRBJ1-2; 7 nucleotides line up with TRBD1. Germline CDR1 is LGHDT and CDR2 is YNNKEL (reference sequence). V lost 0 bases and J lost 6; bases outside the gene matches: 10. CDR3 length equals 16 residues. CDR3 residues: CASSQDTKGAFDGYTF. CDR3 bases: TGTGCCAGCAGCCAAGATACAAAGGGGGCATTCGATGGCTACACCTTC.

In its sample, this clone was seen once. The genes are TRBV28 and TRBJ1-1; D is possibly TRBD1 (5 bases). Trimming took 7 bases from V and 1 from J, leaving 13 bases between them. The CDR3 is 14 amino acids. Germline V gives CDR1 MDHEN, CDR2 SYDVKM. The DNA for the CDR3 is TGTGCCAGCACCCTCCGGGGGGAGAACACTGAAGCTTTCTTT. Translated, it gives CASTLRGENTEAFF. Filled out from reference TRBV28 and TRBJ1-1, the complete variable domain reads DVKVTQSSRYLVKRTGEKVFLECVQDMDHENMFWYRQDPGLGLRLIYFSYDVKMKEKGDIPEGYSVSREKKERFSLILESASTNQTSMYLCASTLRGENTEAFFGQGTRLTVV.

This chain uses TRBV6-5 with TRBJ1-2; 9 nucleotides line up with TRBD1. The CDR3 consists of 14 residues. After removal of 6 bases from V and 8 bases from J, the junction contained 10 bases not matched to a gene. Germline-derived CDR1 and CDR2 are MNHEY and SVGAGI. The DNA of the CDR3 is TGTGCCAGCAGGCCGGGACAGGGACGTCTAGGCTACACCTTC. Translated: CASRPGQGRLGYTF.